The rows below give T cell receptor beta chains drawn from one sample of a study of identical twins. TCRdb itself ran the 5' RACE reads through MiXCR, one entry per CDR3 protein. The data show 1.5 million to 2 million distinct CDR3 sequences, about 32% seen once. Sequenced: cord blood. The receptors shown here come from a newborn girl in good health. Both conserved end residues are part of each CDR3. The D gene is left open where the match is weak. Only part of the rows carry a size: once, few, many, or a class if the clone is expanded.

v_gene: TRBV4-2
abundance: many
d_gene: TRBD2
j_gene: TRBJ2-5
CDR3nt: TGTGCCAGCAGCCAAGATAAAACTAGCGGTTACCAAGAGACCCAGTACTTC
CDR3aa: CASSQDKTSGYQETQYF

v_gene: TRBV7-9
abundance: .
d_gene: .
j_gene: TRBJ1-6
CDR3nt: TGTGCCAGCAGCTTACAGAATCATAATTCACCCCTCCACTTT
CDR3aa: CASSLQNHNSPLHF

v_gene: TRBV3-1
abundance: .
d_gene: .
j_gene: TRBJ1-6
CDR3nt: TGTGCCAGCAGCCACGCGACAGATTCACCCCTCCACTTT
CDR3aa: CASSHATDSPLHF

v_gene: TRBV29-1
abundance: .
d_gene: TRBD2
j_gene: TRBJ2-3
CDR3nt: TGCAGCGTTCCACCGGGACTAGCGGGGGGTAGCACAGATACGCAGTATTTT
CDR3aa: CSVPPGLAGGSTDTQYF

v_gene: TRBV12-3/TRBV12-4
abundance: few
d_gene: TRBD1
j_gene: TRBJ1-5
CDR3nt: TGTGCCAGCAGCTCACTGGGGACAGTCAATCAGCCCCAGCATTTT
CDR3aa: CASSSLGTVNQPQHF

v_gene: TRBV20-1
abundance: .
d_gene: .
j_gene: TRBJ1-1
CDR3nt: TGCAGTGCTAGAGACGGTTCCCAGGGAACTGAAGCTTTCTTT
CDR3aa: CSARDGSQGTEAFF

v_gene: TRBV6-6
abundance: .
d_gene: .
j_gene: TRBJ1-4
CDR3nt: TGTGCCAGCAGTTCCCCGGGTCCCCATGAAAAACTGTTTTTT
CDR3aa: CASSSPGPHEKLFF

v_gene: TRBV19
abundance: few
d_gene: .
j_gene: TRBJ1-2
CDR3nt: TGTGCCAGTAGTCCTCAATCCGGGACCGATTATGGCTACACCTTC
CDR3aa: CASSPQSGTDYGYTF

v_gene: TRBV20-1
abundance: .
d_gene: TRBD2
j_gene: TRBJ2-4
CDR3nt: TGCAGTGGAGCGGGACTAGCGGGCCTAGCCAAAAACATTCAGTACTTC
CDR3aa: CSGAGLAGLAKNIQYF

v_gene: TRBV27
abundance: many
d_gene: TRBD1
j_gene: TRBJ2-7
CDR3nt: TGTGCCAGCAGTTGGGACAGGGGAATTTCTTACGAGCAGTACTTC
CDR3aa: CASSWDRGISYEQYF

v_gene: TRBV4-2
abundance: many
d_gene: TRBD1
j_gene: TRBJ1-5
CDR3nt: TGTGCCAGCAGTCCAAGAGGACAGGGCTCCAATCAGCCCCAGCATTTT
CDR3aa: CASSPRGQGSNQPQHF

v_gene: TRBV3-1
abundance: .
d_gene: TRBD2
j_gene: TRBJ2-3
CDR3nt: TGTGCCAGCAGCCAAGACTGGGGACTAGCAGCAGATACGCAGTATTTT
CDR3aa: CASSQDWGLAADTQYF

v_gene: TRBV2
abundance: few
d_gene: TRBD1
j_gene: TRBJ2-5
CDR3nt: TGTGCCAGCAAGTCAAGACAGGGGGCTGAGACCCAGTACTTC
CDR3aa: CASKSRQGAETQYF

v_gene: TRBV20-1
abundance: .
d_gene: .
j_gene: TRBJ2-1
CDR3nt: TGCAGTGCTAGAGGGCCCAGGAGCTCCTACAATGAGCAGTTCTTC
CDR3aa: CSARGPRSSYNEQFF

v_gene: TRBV5-1
abundance: many
d_gene: TRBD2
j_gene: TRBJ2-3
CDR3nt: TGTGCCAGCAGCTTAGAGGGACTAGCGGGCACAGATACGCAGTATTTT
CDR3aa: CASSLEGLAGTDTQYF

v_gene: TRBV12-3/TRBV12-4
abundance: .
d_gene: .
j_gene: TRBJ2-3
CDR3nt: TGTGCCAGCAGTTTACAGGACTTGGGAACAGATACGCAGTATTTT
CDR3aa: CASSLQDLGTDTQYF

v_gene: TRBV10-3
abundance: few
d_gene: .
j_gene: TRBJ1-1
CDR3nt: TGTGCCATCAGTCCGGGGGCTTCGGACACTGAAGCTTTCTTT
CDR3aa: CAISPGASDTEAFF

v_gene: TRBV20-1
abundance: .
d_gene: .
j_gene: TRBJ2-4
CDR3nt: TGCAGTGTTAGAACAGGTGGAATAGCCAAAAACATTCAGTACTTC
CDR3aa: CSVRTGGIAKNIQYF

v_gene: TRBV6-6
abundance: many
d_gene: .
j_gene: TRBJ1-5
CDR3nt: TGTGCCAGCAGTTACAGGGCGGGGGATCAGCCCCAGCATTTT
CDR3aa: CASSYRAGDQPQHF

v_gene: TRBV14
abundance: .
d_gene: .
j_gene: TRBJ2-1
CDR3nt: TGTGCCAGCAGCCAAGTTTTAGCTAGCAATGAGCAGTTCTTC
CDR3aa: CASSQVLASNEQFF

v_gene: TRBV12-3/TRBV12-4
abundance: .
d_gene: .
j_gene: TRBJ1-4
CDR3nt: TGTGCCAGCAGTTTAGCGCCAAGGCCTAATGAAAAACTGTTTTTT
CDR3aa: CASSLAPRPNEKLFF